The TCR beta chain under discussion was sequenced for a study of cytomegalovirus exposure and HLA in healthy donors. The study's findings and limits: A list of 150 to 200 TCR beta chains associated with cytomegalovirus was given.

V lost 0 bases, J lost 7 bases, and 19 bases lay in between. Germline V gene lookup returns CDR1 MNHEY and CDR2 SVGAGI. The CDR3 loop spans 16 amino acids. With respect to this clone: The antigen is not known.

A multiplex PCR was run with 60 Vbeta primers and 13 Jbeta primers. Sequencing was performed with immunoSEQ multiplex PCR; in TCRdb, only in-frame clones are kept and a portion is missing. Altogether approximately 90,000 clones are present, about 7.6% being singletons, with the ten largest covering under 3%. This TCR came from a man aged 45-60 years in good health and CMV-seronegative. The sample taken for sequencing was PBMCs. J is TRBJ2-7 and V is TRBV6-5; D is possibly TRBD2 (6 bases). The CDR3 sequence: CASSYSTEGTTDEQYF. The CDR3 nucleotides read TGTGCCAGCAGTTACTCAACGGAGGGCACTACGGATGAGCAGTACTTC.